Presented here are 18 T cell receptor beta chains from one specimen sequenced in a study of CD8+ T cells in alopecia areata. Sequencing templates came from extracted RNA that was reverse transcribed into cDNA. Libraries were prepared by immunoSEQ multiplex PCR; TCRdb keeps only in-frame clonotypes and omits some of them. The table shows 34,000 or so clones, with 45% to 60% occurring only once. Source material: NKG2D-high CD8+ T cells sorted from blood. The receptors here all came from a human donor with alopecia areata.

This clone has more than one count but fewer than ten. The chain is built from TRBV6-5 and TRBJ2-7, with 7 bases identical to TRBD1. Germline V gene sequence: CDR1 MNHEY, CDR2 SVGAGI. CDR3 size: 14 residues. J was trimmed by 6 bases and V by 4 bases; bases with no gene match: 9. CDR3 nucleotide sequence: TGTGCCAGCAGTTCGAGACAGGGTTGGAGCGAGCAGTACTTC. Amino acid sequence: CASSSRQGWSEQYF.

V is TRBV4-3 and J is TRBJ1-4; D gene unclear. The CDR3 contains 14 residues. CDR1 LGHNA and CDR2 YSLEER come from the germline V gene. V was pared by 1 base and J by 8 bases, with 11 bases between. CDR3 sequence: CASSQVGEEEKLFF. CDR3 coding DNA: TGCGCCAGCAGCCAAGTGGGAGAGGAGGAAAAACTGTTTTTT.

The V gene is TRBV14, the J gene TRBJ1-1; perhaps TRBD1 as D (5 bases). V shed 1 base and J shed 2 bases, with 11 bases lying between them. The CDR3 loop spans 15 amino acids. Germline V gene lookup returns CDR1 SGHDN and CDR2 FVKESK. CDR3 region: CASSQAQGKNTEAFF. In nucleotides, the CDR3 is TGTGCCAGCAGCCAAGCGCAGGGTAAAAACACTGAAGCTTTCTTT.

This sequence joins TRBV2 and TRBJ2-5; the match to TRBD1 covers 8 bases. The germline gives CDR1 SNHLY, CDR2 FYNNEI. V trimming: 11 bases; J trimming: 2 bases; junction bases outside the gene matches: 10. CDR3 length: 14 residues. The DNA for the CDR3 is TGTGCCGCAAGTAAGACAGGGGAACAAGAGACCCAGTACTTC. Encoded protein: CAASKTGEQETQYF.

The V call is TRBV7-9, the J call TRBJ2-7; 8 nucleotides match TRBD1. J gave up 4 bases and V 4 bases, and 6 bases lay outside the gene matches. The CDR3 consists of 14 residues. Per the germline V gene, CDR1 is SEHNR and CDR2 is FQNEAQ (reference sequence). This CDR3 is CASSSQGAPYEQYF. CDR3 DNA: TGTGCCAGCAGCTCTCAGGGGGCGCCATACGAGCAGTACTTC.

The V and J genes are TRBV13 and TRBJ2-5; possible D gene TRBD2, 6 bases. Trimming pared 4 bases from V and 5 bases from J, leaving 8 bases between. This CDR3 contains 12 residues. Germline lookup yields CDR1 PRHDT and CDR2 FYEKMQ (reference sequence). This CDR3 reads CASSSGGETQYF. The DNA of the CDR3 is TGTGCCAGCAGCTCTGGAGGGGAGACCCAGTACTTC.

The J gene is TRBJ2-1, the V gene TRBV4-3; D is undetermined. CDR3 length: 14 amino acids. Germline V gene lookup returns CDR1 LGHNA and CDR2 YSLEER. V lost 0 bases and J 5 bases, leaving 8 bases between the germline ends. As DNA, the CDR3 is TGCGCCAGCAGCCAAGAACGGCAACACAATGAGCAGTTCTTC. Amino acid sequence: CASSQERQHNEQFF.

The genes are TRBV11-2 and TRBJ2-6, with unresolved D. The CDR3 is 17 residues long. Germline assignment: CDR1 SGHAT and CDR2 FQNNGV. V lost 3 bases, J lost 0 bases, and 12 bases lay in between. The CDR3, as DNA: TGTGCCAGCAGCTTGGGGTACGGGCCCTCTGGGGCCAACGTCCTGACTTTC. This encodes CASSLGYGPSGANVLTF.

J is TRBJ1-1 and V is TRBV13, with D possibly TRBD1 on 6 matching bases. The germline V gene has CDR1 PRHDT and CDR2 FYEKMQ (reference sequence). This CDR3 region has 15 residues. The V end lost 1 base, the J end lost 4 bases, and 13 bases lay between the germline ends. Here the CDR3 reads CASSLVGQLTTEAFF. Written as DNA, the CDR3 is TGTGCCAGCAGCTTAGTAGGACAGCTGACCACTGAAGCTTTCTTT.

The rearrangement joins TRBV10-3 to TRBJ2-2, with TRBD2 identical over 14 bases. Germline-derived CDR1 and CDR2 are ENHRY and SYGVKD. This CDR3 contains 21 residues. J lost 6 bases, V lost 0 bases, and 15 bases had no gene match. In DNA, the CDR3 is TGTGCCATCAGTGAGTCGGACTACGGGGGGACTAGCGGGAGTCCCGCCGGGGAGCTGTTTTTT. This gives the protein CAISESDYGGTSGSPAGELFF.

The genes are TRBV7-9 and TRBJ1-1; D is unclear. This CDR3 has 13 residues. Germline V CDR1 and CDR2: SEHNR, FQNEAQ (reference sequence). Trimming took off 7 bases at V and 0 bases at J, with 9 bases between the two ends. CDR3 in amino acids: CASTTVVNTEAFF. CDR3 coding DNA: TGTGCCAGCACCACCGTGGTGAACACTGAAGCTTTCTTT.

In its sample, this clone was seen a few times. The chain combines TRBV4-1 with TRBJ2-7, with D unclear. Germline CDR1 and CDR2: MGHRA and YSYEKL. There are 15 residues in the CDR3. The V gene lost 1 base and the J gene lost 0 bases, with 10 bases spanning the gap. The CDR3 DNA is TGCGCCAGCAGCCAAGTTTTCGCGGTCTCCTACGAGCAGTACTTC. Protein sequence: CASSQVFAVSYEQYF.

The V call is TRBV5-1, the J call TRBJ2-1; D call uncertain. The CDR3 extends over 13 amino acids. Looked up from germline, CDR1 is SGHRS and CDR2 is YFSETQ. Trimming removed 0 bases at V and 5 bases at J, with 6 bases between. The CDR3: CASSLVGNNEQFF. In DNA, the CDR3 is TGCGCCAGCAGCTTGGTAGGGAACAATGAGCAGTTCTTC.

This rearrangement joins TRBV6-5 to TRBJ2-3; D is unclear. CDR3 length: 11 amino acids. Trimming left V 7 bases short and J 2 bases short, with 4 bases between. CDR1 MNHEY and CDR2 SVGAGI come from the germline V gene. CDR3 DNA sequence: TGTGCCAGCACCTCCACAGATACGCAGTATTTT. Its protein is CASTSTDTQYF.

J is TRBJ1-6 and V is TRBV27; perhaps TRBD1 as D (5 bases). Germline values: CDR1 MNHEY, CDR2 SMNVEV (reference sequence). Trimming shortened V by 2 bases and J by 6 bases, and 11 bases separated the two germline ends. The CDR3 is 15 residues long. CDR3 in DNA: TGTGCCAGCAGTTTAGGGGCCAGCCTTAATTCACCCCTCCACTTT. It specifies CASSLGASLNSPLHF.

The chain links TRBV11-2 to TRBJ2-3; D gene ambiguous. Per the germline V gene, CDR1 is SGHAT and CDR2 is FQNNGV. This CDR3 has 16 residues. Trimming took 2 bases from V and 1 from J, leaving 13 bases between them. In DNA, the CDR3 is TGTGCCAGCAGCTTATTACCGGATCTAGGCACAGATACGCAGTATTTT. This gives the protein CASSLLPDLGTDTQYF.

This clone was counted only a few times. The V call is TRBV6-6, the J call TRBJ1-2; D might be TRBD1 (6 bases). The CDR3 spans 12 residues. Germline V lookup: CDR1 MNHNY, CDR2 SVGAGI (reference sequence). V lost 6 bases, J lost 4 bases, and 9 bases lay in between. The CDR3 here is CASSQDSYGYTF. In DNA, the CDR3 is TGTGCCAGCAGCCAGGACAGCTATGGCTACACCTTC.

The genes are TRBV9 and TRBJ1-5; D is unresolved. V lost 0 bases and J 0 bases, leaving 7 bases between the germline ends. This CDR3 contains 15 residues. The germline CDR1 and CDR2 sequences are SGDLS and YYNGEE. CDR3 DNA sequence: TGTGCCAGCAGCGTAGAAGGCAATAGCAATCAGCCCCAGCATTTT. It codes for CASSVEGNSNQPQHF.